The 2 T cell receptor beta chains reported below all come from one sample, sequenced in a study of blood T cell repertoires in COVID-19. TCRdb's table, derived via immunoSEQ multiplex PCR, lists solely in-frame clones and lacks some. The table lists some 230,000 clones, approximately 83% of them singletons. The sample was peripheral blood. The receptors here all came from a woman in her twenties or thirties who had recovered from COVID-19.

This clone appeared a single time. The CDR3 nucleotides read TGTGCCAGCAGCTGGACTAGCGGACTCACAGATACGCAGTATTTT. Its translation: CASSWTSGLTDTQYF. The gene calls are TRBV7-3 and TRBJ2-3; TRBD2 aligns across 10 bases. The germline V gene encodes CDR1 SGHTA and CDR2 FQGTGA. V was clipped by 4 bases and J by 2 bases; unmatched bases: 3. This CDR3 has 15 amino acids.

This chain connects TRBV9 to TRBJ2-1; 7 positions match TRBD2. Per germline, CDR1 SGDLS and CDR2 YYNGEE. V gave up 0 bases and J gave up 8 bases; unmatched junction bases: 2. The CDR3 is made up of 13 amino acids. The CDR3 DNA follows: TGTGCCAGCAGCGTAGGACTAGCACATGAGCAGTTCTTC. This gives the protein CASSVGLAHEQFF.